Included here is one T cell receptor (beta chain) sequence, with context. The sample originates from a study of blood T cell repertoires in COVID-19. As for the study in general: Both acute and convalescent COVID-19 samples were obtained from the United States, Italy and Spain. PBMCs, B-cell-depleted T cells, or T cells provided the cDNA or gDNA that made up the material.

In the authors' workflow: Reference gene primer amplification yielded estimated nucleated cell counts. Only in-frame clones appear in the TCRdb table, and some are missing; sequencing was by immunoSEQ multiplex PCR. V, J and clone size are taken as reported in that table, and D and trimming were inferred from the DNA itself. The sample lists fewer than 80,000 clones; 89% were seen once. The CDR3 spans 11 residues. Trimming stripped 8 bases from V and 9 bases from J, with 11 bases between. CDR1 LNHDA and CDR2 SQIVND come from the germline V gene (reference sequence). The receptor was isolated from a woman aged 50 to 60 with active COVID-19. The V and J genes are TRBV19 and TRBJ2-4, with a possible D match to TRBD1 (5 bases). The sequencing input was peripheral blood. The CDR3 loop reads CASSQGGIQYF. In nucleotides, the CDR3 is TGTGCCAGTTCGCAGGGTGGCATTCAGTACTTC. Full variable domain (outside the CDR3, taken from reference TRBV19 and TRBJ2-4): DGGITQSPKYLFRKEGQNVTLSCEQNLNHDAMYWYRQDPGQGLRLIYYSQIVNDFQKGDIAEGYSVSREKKESFPLTVTSAQKNPTAFYLCASSQGGIQYFGAGTRLSVL.